This T cell receptor (beta chain) was retrieved from a study of T cell responses to AZD1222 COVID-19 vaccine. The germline CDR1 and CDR2 sequences are MNHNY and SVGAGI (reference sequence). The V and J ends lost 2 bases and 6 bases respectively, with 4 bases between them. The CDR3 is made up of 11 amino acids. Assay: immunoSEQ multiplex PCR; the TCRdb copy retains only in-frame clones and omits some. The table lists some 160,000 clones, 88% of them singletons. The chain recombines TRBV6-6 with TRBJ1-1; D uncertain. The sequenced sample was peripheral blood, obtained on day 0 of AZD1222 vaccination. The receptor was derived from an adult in good health. The CDR3 loop reads CASSYTAEAFF. The CDR3 DNA reads as TGTGCCAGCAGTTACACAGCTGAAGCTTTCTTT.